This T cell receptor beta chain was retrieved from a study of beta chain features in type 1 diabetes. The investigators reverse transcribed all of the isolated RNA, so they sequenced expressed TCRB transcripts. Profiled with immunoSEQ multiplex PCR; TCRdb holds only in-frame clones, not every one. The sample comprises under 450,000 clones, about 15% of which are singletons, and 0.035% to 0.04% rests with the top ten. Material: naive CD4+ T cells from blood. The clonotype originates from a man aged 30 to 45 in good health.

The CDR3 region is CASSERPGTGTYEQYF. The CDR3, as DNA: TGTGCCAGCAGTGAGCGCCCCGGGACAGGAACCTACGAGCAGTACTTC. The V gene is TRBV6-1, the J gene TRBJ2-7, with TRBD1 identical over 8 bases. Germline V CDR1 and CDR2: MNHNS, SASEGT. J gave up 2 bases and V 3 bases, and 9 bases lay outside the gene matches. The CDR3 sequence is 16 residues long.